Listed below are T cell receptor beta chains from one sample, sequenced in a study of blood T cell repertoires in COVID-19. The method was immunoSEQ multiplex PCR; TCRdb's version includes in-frame clones alone and lacks a portion of them. The sample yields about 60,000 clones, 85% to 90% seen once. Sequencing was performed on peripheral blood. Receptor source: a human donor with active COVID-19. The donor label of this sample is uncertain. CDR3s include the opening cysteine and the closing phenylalanine or tryptophan. Fields, in order: V gene, D gene, J gene, CDR3 protein. A D gene is named only where the DNA matches it firmly.

v_call: TRBV28
d_call: -
j_call: TRBJ1-4
cdr3_aa: CASRPTGEDEKLFF

v_call: TRBV6-4
d_call: TRBD2
j_call: TRBJ2-2
cdr3_aa: CASSDSNPGLVNTGELFF

v_call: TRBV7-8
d_call: -
j_call: TRBJ2-1
cdr3_aa: CASSLGRLAQYNEQFF

v_call: TRBV4-2
d_call: -
j_call: TRBJ1-6
cdr3_aa: CASSQDLRLSGHNSPLHF

v_call: TRBV27
d_call: TRBD2
j_call: TRBJ2-1
cdr3_aa: CASSYREGTYNEQFF

v_call: TRBV10-1
d_call: -
j_call: TRBJ2-7
cdr3_aa: CASSESGRDEQYF

v_call: TRBV19
d_call: TRBD1
j_call: TRBJ2-2
cdr3_aa: CAARDRGLNGELFF

v_call: TRBV30
d_call: -
j_call: TRBJ1-2
cdr3_aa: CAWSYNYGYTF

v_call: TRBV7-6
d_call: -
j_call: TRBJ2-3
cdr3_aa: CASSPVAAASTDTQYF

v_call: TRBV24-1
d_call: -
j_call: TRBJ1-4
cdr3_aa: CATSDSRQLNEKLFF

v_call: TRBV7-3
d_call: -
j_call: TRBJ1-1
cdr3_aa: CASSANPGNTEAFF

v_call: TRBV6-2/TRBV6-3
d_call: TRBD2
j_call: TRBJ2-7
cdr3_aa: CASSLSGRARSGEQYF

v_call: TRBV28
d_call: -
j_call: TRBJ1-3
cdr3_aa: CASISRGGPGNTIYF

v_call: TRBV10-3
d_call: -
j_call: TRBJ1-1
cdr3_aa: CAISKADGATEAFF

v_call: TRBV5-6
d_call: TRBD1
j_call: TRBJ2-2
cdr3_aa: CASSDRQGANTGELFF

v_call: TRBV7-9
d_call: TRBD2
j_call: TRBJ2-1
cdr3_aa: CASSLAPSGYNEQFF

v_call: TRBV5-6
d_call: TRBD2
j_call: TRBJ2-7
cdr3_aa: CASSPIPSGGPKYEQYF

v_call: TRBV30
d_call: -
j_call: TRBJ1-2
cdr3_aa: CAWRRGWGRYGYTF

v_call: TRBV5-5
d_call: TRBD1
j_call: TRBJ2-7
cdr3_aa: CASSARLLGGAFYEQYF

v_call: TRBV6-5
d_call: -
j_call: TRBJ2-7
cdr3_aa: CASSYGVGAYEQYF

v_call: TRBV28
d_call: TRBD1
j_call: TRBJ2-1
cdr3_aa: CASSPGTGETTEQFF

v_call: TRBV25-1
d_call: TRBD2
j_call: TRBJ2-1
cdr3_aa: CASSEDLAAYNEQFF

v_call: TRBV5-1
d_call: -
j_call: TRBJ1-2
cdr3_aa: CASSPEIGLDYGYTF

v_call: TRBV7-5
d_call: -
j_call: TRBJ1-5
cdr3_aa: CKSGEQRNQPQHF